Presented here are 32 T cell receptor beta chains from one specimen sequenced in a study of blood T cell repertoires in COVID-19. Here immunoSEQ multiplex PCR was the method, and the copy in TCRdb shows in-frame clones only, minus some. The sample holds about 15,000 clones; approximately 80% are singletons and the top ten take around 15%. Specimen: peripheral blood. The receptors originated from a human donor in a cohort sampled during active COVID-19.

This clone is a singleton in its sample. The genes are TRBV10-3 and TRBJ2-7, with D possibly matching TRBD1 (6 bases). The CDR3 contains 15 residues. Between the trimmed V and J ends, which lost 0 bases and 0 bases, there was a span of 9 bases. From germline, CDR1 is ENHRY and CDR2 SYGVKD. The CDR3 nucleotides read TGTGCCATCAGTGAGTCGACAGGACGCTCCTACGAGCAGTACTTC. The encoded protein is CAISESTGRSYEQYF.

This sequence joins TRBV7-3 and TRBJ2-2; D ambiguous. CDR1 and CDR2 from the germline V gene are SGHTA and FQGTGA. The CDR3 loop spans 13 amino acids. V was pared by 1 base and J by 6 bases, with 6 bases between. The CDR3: CASSLIGPGELFF. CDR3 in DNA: TGTGCCAGCAGCTTAATCGGTCCCGGGGAGCTGTTTTTT.

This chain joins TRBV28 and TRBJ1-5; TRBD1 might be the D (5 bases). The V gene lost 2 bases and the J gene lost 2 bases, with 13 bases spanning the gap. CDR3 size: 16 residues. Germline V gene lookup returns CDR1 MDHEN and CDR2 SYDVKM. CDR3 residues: CASSLKGVRGNQPQHF. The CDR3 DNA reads TGTGCCAGCAGTTTAAAAGGGGTTAGGGGCAATCAGCCCCAGCATTTT. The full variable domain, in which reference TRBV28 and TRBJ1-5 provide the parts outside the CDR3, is DVKVTQSSRYLVKRTGEKVFLECVQDMDHENMFWYRQDPGLGLRLIYFSYDVKMKEKGDIPEGYSVSREKKERFSLILESASTNQTSMYLCASSLKGVRGNQPQHFGDGTRLSIL.

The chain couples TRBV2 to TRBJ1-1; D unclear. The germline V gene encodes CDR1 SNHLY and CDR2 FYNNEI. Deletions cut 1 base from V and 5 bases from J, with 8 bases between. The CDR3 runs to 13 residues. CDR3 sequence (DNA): TGTGCCAGCAGTGAAGAGAGAGGAACTGAAGCTTTCTTT. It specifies CASSEERGTEAFF.

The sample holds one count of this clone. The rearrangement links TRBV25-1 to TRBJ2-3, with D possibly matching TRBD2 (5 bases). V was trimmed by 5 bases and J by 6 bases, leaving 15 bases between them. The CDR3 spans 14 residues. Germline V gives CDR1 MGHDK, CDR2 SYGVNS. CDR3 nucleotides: TGTGCCAGCAGTTCAGACGGAGGTGCGGATACGCAGTATTTT. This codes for CASSSDGGADTQYF.

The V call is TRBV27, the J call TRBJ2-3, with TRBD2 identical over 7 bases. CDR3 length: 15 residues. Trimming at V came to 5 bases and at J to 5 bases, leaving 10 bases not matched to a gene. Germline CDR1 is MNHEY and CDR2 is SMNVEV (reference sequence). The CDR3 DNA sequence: TGTGCCAGCAGTCAGGGTTGGCGGGAGATAGATACGCAGTATTTT. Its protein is CASSQGWREIDTQYF.

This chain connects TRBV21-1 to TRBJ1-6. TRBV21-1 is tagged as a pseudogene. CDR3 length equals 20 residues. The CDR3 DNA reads TGTGCCAGCAGCAAAGTTCGCAGGGAGGGGGGGACCTCCTATAATTCACCCCTCCACTTT. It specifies CASSKVRREGGTSYNSPLHF.

The CDR3 DNA is TGTGCCAGCAGTTTAGGAACCGGGGGCTATGGCTACACCTTC. This gives the protein CASSLGTGGYGYTF. V is TRBV27 and J is TRBJ1-2; possible D gene TRBD1, 5 bases. Germline CDR1 reads MNHEY; CDR2 reads SMNVEV (reference sequence). Trimming stripped 2 bases from V and 4 bases from J, with 11 bases between. The CDR3 contains 14 residues.

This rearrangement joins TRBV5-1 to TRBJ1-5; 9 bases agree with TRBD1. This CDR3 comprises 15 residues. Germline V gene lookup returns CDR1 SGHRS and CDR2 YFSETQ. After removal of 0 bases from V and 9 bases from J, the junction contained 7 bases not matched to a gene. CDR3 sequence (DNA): TGCGCCAGCAGCTTGGCCCCTGACAGGGGGGCGCCCCAGCATTTT. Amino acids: CASSLAPDRGAPQHF. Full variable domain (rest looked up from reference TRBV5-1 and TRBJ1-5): KAGVTQTPRYLIKTRGQQVTLSCSPISGHRSVSWYQQTPGQGLQFLFEYFSETQRNKGNFPGRFSGRQFSNSRSEMNVSTLELGDSALYLCASSLAPDRGAPQHFGDGTRLSIL.

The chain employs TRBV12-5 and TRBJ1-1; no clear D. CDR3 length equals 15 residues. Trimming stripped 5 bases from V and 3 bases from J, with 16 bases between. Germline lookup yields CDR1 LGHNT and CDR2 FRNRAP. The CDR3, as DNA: TGTGCTAGTGGTCCCCTGGTCGCTCGGGACACTGAAGCTTTCTTT. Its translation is CASGPLVARDTEAFF.

CDR3 region: CASSLDRGNEQFF. CDR3 in DNA: TGTGCCAGCAGCTTAGACAGGGGAAATGAGCAGTTCTTC. The chain links TRBV7-3 to TRBJ2-1; TRBD1 agrees at 8 bases. Unmatched junction bases numbered 1, after V lost 2 bases and J lost 7 bases. The CDR3 contains 13 residues. In germline, CDR1 is SGHTA, CDR2 FQGTGA.

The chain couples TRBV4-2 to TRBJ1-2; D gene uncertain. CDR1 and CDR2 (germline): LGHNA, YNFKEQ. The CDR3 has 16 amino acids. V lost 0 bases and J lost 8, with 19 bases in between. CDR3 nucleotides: TGTGCCAGCAGCCAAGAGACGGCAGCCCGGGGAGGCGGCTACACCTTC. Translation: CASSQETAARGGGYTF.

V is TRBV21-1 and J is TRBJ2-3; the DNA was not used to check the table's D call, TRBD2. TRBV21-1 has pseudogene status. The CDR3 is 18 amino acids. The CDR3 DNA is TGTGCCAGCAGTGGACTAGCGGGGCCCTTAAGTCACACAGATACGCAGTATTTT. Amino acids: CASSGLAGPLSHTDTQYF.

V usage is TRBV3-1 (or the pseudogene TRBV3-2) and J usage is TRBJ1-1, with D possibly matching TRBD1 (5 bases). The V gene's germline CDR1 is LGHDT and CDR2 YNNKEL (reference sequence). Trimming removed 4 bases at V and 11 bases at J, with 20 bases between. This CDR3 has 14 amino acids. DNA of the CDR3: TGTGCCAGCAGCCCAGGGACCCAGGGCCGGGGGGCTTTCTTT. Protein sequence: CASSPGTQGRGAFF.

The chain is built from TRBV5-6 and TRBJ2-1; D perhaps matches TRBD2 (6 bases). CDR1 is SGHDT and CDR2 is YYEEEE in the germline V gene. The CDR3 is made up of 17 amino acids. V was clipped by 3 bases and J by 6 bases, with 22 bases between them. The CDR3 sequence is CASSSPGGVNLRNEQFF. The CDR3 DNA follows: TGTGCCAGCAGCTCGCCGGGCGGGGTAAACCTCCGCAATGAGCAGTTCTTC.

DNA of the CDR3: TGTGCCAGCAGCCCCATCCAATCTAGCGGGCAAAACACCGGGGAGCTGTTTTTT. This gives the protein CASSPIQSSGQNTGELFF. The chain employs TRBV6-9 and TRBJ2-2, with 8 bases aligning to TRBD2. The CDR3 totals 18 residues. Trimming cost V 6 bases and J 2 bases; bases outside gene matches: 14. Per germline, CDR1 MNHGY and CDR2 SVAAGI.

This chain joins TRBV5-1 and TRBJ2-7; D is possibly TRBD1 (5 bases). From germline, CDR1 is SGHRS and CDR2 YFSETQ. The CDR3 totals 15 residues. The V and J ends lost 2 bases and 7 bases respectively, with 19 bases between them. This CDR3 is CASSFRQGHAREQYF. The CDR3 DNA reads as TGCGCCAGCAGCTTCCGTCAGGGCCATGCACGGGAGCAGTACTTC.

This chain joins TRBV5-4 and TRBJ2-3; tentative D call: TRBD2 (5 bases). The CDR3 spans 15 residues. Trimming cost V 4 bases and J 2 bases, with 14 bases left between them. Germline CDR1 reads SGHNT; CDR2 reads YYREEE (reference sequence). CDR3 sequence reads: CASSIYRGFTDTQYF. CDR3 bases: TGTGCCAGCAGCATCTACCGCGGGTTCACAGATACGCAGTATTTT.

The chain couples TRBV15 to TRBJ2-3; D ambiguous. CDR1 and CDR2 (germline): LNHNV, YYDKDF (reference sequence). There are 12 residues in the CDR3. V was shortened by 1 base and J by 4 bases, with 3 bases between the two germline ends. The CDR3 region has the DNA TGTGCCACCAGCAGAGTAGCAGATACGCAGTATTTT. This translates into CATSRVADTQYF.

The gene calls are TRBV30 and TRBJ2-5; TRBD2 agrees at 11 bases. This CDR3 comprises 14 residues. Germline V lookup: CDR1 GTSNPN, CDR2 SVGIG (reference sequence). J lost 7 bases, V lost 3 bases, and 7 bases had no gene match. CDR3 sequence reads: CAWSPGTSGPTQYF. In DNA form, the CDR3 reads TGTGCCTGGAGCCCCGGGACTAGCGGTCCGACCCAGTACTTC.

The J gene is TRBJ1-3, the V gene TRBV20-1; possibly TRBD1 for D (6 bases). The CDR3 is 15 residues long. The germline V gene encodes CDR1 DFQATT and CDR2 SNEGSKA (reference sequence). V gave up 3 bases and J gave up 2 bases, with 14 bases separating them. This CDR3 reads CSASSTGFAGNTIYF. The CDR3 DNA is TGCAGTGCTAGTTCTACAGGGTTCGCTGGAAACACCATATATTTT.

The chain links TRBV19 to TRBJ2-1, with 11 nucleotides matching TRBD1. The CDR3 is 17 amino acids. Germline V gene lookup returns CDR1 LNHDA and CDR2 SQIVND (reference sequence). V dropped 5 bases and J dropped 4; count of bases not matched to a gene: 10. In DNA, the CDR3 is TGTGCCAGTAGTTCCCGGACAGGGGGCTCTCCATACAATGAGCAGTTCTTC. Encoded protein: CASSSRTGGSPYNEQFF.

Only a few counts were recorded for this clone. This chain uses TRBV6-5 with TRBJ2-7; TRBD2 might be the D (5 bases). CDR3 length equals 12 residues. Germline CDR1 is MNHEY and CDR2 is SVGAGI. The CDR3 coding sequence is TGTGTCAAGGGCTATTCCCCGGGAGAGCAGTACTTC. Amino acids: CVKGYSPGEQYF.

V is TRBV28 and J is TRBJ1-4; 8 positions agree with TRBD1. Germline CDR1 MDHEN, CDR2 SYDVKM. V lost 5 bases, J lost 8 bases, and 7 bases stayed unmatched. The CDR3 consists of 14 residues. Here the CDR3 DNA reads TGTGCCAGCAGTGCAGGGGGCCAGGGAGAAAAACTGTTTTTT. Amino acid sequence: CASSAGGQGEKLFF.

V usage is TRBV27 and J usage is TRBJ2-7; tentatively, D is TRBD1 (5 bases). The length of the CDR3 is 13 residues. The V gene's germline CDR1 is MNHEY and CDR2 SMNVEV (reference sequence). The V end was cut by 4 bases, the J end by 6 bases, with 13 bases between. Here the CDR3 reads CASSYTQGGEQYF. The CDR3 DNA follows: TGTGCCAGCAGTTACACCCAGGGTGGCGAGCAGTACTTC.

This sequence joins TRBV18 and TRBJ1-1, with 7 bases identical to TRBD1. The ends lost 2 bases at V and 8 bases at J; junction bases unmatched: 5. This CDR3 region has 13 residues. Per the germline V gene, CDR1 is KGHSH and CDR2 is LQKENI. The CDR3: CASSPGSTGEAFF. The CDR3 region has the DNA TGTGCCAGCTCACCAGGGTCGACAGGGGAAGCTTTCTTT.

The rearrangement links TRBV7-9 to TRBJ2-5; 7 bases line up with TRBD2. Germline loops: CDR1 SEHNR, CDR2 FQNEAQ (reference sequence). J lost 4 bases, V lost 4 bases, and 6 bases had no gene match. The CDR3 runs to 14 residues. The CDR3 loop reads CASSYRAGLETQYF. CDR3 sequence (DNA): TGTGCCAGCAGCTATCGAGCGGGGTTAGAGACCCAGTACTTC.

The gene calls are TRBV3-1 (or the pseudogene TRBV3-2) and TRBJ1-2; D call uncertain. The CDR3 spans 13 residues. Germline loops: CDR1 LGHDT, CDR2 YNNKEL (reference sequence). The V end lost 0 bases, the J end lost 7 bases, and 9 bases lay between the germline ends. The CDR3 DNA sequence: TGTGCCAGCAGCCAAGACGTACTTGGTGGCTACACCTTC. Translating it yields CASSQDVLGGYTF.

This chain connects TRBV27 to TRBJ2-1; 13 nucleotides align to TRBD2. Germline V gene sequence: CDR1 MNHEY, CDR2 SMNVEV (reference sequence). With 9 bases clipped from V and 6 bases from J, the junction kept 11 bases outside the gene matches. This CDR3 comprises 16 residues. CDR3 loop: CASRGLAGEILNEQFF. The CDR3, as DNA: TGTGCCAGTCGAGGACTAGCGGGAGAAATACTCAATGAGCAGTTCTTC.

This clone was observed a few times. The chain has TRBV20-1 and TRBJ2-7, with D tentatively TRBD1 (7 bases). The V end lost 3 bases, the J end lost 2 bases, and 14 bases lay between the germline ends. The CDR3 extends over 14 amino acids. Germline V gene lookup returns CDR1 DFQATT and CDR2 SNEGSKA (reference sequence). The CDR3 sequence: CSASRGTATYEQYF. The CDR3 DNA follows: TGCAGTGCTAGTCGGGGGACAGCGACCTACGAGCAGTACTTC.

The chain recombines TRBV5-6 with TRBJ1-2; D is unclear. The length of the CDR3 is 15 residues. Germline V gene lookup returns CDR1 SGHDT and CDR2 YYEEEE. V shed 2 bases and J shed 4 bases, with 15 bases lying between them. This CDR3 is CASSFRRVGGYGYTF. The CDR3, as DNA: TGTGCCAGCAGCTTCCGGCGCGTAGGCGGCTATGGCTACACCTTC.

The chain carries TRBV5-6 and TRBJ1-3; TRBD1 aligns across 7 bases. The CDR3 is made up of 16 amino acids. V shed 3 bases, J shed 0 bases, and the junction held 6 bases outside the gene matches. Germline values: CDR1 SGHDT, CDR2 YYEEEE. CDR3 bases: TGTGCCAGCAGCTCCGGGACAGAAAGCTCTGGAAACACCATATATTTT. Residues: CASSSGTESSGNTIYF.